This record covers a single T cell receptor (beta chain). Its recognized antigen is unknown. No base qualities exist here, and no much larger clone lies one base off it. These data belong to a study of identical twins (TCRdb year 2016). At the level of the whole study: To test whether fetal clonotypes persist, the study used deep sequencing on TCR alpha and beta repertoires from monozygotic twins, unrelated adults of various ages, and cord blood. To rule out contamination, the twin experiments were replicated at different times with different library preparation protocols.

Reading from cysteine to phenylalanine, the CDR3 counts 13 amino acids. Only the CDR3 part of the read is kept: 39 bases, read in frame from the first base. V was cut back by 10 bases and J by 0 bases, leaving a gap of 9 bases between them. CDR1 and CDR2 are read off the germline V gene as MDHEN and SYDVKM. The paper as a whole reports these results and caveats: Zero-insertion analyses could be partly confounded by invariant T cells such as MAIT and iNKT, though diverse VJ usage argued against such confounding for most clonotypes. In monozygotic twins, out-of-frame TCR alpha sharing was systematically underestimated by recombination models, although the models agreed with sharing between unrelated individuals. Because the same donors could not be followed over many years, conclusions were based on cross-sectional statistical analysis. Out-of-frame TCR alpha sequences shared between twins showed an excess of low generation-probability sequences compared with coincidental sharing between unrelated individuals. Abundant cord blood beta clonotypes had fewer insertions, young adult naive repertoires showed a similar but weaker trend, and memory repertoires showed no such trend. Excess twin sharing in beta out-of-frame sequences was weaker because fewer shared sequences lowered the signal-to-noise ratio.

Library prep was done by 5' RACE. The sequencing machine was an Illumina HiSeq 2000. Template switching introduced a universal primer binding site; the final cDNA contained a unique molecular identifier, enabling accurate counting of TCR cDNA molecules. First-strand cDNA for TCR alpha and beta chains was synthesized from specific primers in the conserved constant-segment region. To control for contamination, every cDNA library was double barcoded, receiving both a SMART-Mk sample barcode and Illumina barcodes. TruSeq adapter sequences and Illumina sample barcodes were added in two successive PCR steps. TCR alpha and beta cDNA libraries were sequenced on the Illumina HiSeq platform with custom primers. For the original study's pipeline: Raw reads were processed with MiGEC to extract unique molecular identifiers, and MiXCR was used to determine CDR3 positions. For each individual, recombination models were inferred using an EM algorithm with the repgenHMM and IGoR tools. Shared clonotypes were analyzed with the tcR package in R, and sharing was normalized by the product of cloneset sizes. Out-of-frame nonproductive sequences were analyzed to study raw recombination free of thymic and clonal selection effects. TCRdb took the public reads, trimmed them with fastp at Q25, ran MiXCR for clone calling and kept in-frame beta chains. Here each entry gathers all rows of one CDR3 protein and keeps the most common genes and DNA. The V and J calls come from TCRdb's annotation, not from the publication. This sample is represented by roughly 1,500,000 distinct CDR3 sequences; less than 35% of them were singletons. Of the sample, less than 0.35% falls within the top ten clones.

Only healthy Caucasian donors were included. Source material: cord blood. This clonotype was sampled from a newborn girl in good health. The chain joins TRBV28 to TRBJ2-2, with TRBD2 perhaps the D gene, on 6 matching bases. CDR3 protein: CATGDSNTGELFF. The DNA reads TGTGCCACCGGGGACTCGAACACCGGGGAGCTGTTTTTT.